This T cell receptor beta chain was identified during a study of T cell responses to AZD1222 COVID-19 vaccine. Method: immunoSEQ multiplex PCR; TCRdb's copy keeps in-frame clones and lacks some. The top ten clones hold about 6.1% of a sample with 150,000 to 200,000 clones, over 80% of them seen once. This CDR3 region has 14 residues. Germline V gene data show CDR1 as MGHRA and CDR2 as YSYEKL. V lost 1 base and J 4 bases, leaving 11 bases between the germline ends. Specimen: peripheral blood, collected on day 0 of AZD1222 vaccination. The chain couples TRBV4-1 to TRBJ2-7; D possibly corresponds to TRBD2 (6 bases). The TCR sequence derives from an adult in good health. The CDR3 sequence: CASSQAERGYEQYF. The CDR3 DNA follows: TGCGCCAGCAGCCAAGCCGAACGGGGGTACGAGCAGTACTTC.